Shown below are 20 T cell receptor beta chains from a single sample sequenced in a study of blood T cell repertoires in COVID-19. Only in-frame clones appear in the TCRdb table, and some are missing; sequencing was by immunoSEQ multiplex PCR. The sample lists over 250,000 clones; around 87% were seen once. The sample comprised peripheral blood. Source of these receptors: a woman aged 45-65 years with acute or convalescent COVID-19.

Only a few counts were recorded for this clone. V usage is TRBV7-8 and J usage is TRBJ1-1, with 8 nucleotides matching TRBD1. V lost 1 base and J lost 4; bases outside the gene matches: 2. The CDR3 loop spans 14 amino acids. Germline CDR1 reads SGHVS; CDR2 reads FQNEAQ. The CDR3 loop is CASSLGGTGTEAFF. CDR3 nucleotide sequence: TGTGCCAGCAGCTTAGGCGGGACAGGCACTGAAGCTTTCTTT.

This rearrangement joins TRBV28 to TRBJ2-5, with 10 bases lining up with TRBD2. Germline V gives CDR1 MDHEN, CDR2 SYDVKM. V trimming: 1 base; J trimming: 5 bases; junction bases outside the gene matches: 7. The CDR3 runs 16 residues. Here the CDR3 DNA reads TGTGCCAGCAGTTTATTTAGGGCTAGCGGGAGTGAGACCCAGTACTTC. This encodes CASSLFRASGSETQYF.

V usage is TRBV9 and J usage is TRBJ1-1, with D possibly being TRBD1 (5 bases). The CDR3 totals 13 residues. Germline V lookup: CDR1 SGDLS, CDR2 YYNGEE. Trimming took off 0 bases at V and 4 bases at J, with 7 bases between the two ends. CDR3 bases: TGTGCCAGCAGCGTAGACAGGACCACTGAAGCTTTCTTT. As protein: CASSVDRTTEAFF.

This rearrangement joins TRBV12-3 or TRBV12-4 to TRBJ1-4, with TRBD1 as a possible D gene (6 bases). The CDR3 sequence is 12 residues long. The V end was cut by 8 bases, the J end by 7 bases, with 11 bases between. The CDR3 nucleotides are TGTGCCAGCGGATGGACAGTTGAAAAACTGTTTTTT. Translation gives CASGWTVEKLFF.

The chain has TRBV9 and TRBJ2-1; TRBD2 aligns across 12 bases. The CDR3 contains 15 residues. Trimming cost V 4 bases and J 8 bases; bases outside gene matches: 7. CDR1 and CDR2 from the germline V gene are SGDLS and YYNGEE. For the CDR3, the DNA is TGTGCCAGCAGCATGACTAGCGGGAGTCTCGATGAGCAGTTCTTC. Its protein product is CASSMTSGSLDEQFF.

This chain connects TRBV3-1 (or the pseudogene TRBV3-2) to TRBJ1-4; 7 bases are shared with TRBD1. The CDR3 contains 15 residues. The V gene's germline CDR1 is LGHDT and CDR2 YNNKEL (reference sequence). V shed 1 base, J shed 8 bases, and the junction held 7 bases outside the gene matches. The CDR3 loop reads CASSQGLAGGEKLFF. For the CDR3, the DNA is TGTGCCAGCAGCCAAGGTCTGGCAGGGGGGGAAAAACTGTTTTTT.

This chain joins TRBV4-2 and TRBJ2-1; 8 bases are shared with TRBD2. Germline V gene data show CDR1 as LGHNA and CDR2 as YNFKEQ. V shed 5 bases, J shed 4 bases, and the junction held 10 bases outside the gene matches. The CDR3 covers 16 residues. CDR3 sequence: CASSFTLSGDYNEQFF. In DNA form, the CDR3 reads TGTGCCAGCAGCTTTACACTTAGCGGGGATTACAATGAGCAGTTCTTC.

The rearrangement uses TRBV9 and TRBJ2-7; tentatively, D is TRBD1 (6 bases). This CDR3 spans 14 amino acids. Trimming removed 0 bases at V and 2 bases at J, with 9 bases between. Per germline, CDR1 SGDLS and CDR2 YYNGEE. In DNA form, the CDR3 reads TGTGCCAGCAGCGTAGGGGACAATACCTACGAGCAGTACTTC. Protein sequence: CASSVGDNTYEQYF.

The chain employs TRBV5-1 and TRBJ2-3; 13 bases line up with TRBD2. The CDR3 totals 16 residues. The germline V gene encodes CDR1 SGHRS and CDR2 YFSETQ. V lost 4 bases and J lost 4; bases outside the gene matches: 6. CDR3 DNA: TGCGCCAGCAGCAGAACTAGCGGGAGGGCCGCAGATACGCAGTATTTT. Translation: CASSRTSGRAADTQYF.

CDR3 loop: CASSLPVAGGEETQYF. Here the CDR3 DNA reads TGTGCCAGCAGCTTACCGGTAGCGGGAGGTGAAGAGACCCAGTACTTC. The chain links TRBV7-7 to TRBJ2-5, with 10 positions matching TRBD2. V lost 2 bases to trimming and J lost 3 bases; unmatched junction nucleotides: 6. CDR3 length equals 16 residues. Germline CDR1 and CDR2: SSHAT and FNYEAQ (reference sequence).

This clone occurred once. For the CDR3, the DNA is TGCAGCGTTGAGGGGGGGCTCAATCAGCCCCAGCATTTT. It codes for CSVEGGLNQPQHF. The rearrangement links TRBV29-1 to TRBJ1-5, with D perhaps matching TRBD1 (6 bases). The CDR3 runs 13 residues. Trimming took off 3 bases at V and 3 bases at J, with 9 bases between the two ends. Germline V CDR1 and CDR2: SQVTM, ANQGSEA.

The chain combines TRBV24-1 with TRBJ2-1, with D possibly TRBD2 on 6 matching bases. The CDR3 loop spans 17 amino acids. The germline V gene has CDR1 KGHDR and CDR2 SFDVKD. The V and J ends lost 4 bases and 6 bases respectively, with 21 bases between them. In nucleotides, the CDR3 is TGTGCCACCAGTGAATATAGCGGAGAGGTGACGGGCAATGAGCAGTTCTTC. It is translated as CATSEYSGEVTGNEQFF.

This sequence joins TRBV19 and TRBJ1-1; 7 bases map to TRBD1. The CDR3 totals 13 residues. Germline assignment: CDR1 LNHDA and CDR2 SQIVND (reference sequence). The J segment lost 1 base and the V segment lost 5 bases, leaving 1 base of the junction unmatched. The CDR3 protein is CASSDRANTEAFF. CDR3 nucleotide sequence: TGTGCCAGTAGTGACAGGGCGAACACTGAAGCTTTCTTT.

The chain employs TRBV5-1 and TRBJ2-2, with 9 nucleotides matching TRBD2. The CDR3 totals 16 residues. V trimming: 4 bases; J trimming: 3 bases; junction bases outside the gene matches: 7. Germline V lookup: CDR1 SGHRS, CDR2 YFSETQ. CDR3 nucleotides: TGCGCCAGCAGCACACGAGCGGGAGGAGACACCGGGGAGCTGTTTTTT. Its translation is CASSTRAGGDTGELFF.

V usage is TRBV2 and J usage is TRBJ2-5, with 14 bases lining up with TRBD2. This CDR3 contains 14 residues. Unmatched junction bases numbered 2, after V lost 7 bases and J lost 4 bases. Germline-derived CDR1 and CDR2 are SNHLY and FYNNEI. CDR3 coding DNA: TGTGCCAGCACCGGGACTAGCGGGAGAGAGACCCAGTACTTC. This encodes CASTGTSGRETQYF.

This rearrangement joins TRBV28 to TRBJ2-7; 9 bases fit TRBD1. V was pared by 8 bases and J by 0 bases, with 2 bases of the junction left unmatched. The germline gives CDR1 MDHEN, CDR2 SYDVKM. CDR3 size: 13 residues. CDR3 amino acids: CASGTGSSYEQYF. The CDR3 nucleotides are TGTGCCAGCGGGACAGGGTCCTCCTACGAGCAGTACTTC.

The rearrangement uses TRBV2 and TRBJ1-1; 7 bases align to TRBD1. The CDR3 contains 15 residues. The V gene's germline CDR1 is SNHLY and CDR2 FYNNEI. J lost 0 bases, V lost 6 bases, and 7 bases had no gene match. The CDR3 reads CASSATGALNTEAFF. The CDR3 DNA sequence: TGTGCCAGCAGCGCCACAGGGGCCTTGAACACTGAAGCTTTCTTT.

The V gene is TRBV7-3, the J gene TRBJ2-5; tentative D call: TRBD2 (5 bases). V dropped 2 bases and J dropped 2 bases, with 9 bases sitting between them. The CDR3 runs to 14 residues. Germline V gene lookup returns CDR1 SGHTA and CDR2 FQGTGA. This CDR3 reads CASSLGGRQETQYF. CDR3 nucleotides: TGTGCCAGCAGCTTAGGAGGCAGGCAAGAGACCCAGTACTTC.

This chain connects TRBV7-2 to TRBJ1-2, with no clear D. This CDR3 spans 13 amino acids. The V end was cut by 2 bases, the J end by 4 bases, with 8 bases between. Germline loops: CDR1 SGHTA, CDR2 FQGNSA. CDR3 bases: TGTGCCAGCAGCTTAACCGGTCTCTATGGCTACACCTTC. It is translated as CASSLTGLYGYTF.

This chain's CDR3 is CASSLGTSIQETQYF. CDR3 sequence (DNA): TGTGCCAGCAGCTTAGGGACTAGCATACAAGAGACCCAGTACTTC. The chain couples TRBV7-2 to TRBJ2-5, with 8 bases fitting TRBD2. The CDR3 is 15 residues long. The germline gives CDR1 SGHTA, CDR2 FQGNSA. Trimming cost V 1 base and J 2 bases; bases outside gene matches: 3. Full variable domain (remainder filled in from reference TRBV7-2 and TRBJ2-5): GAGVSQSPSNKVTEKGKDVELRCDPISGHTALYWYRQSLGQGLEFLIYFQGNSAPDKSGLPSDRFSAERTGGSVSTLTIQRTQQEDSAVYLCASSLGTSIQETQYFGPGTRLLVL.